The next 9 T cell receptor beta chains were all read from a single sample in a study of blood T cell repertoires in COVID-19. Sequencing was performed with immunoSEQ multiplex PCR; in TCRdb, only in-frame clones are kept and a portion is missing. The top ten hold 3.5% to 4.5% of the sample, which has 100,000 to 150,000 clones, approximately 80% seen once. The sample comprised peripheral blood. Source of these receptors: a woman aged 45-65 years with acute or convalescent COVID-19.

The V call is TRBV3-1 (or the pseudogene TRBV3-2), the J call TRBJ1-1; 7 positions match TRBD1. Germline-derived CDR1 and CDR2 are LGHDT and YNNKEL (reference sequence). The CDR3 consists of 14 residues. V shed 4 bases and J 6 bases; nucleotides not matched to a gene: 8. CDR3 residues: CASSLTGRWAEAFF. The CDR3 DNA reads TGTGCCAGCAGCCTGACAGGGCGGTGGGCTGAAGCTTTCTTT.

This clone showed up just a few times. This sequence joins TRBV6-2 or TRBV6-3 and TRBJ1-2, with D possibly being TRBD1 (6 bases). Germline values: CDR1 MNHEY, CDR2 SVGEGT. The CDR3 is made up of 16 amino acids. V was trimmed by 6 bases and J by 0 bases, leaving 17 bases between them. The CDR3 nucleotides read TGTGCCAGCAGCCGCCCTGGACAGAGCGCTAACTATGGCTACACCTTC. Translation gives CASSRPGQSANYGYTF.

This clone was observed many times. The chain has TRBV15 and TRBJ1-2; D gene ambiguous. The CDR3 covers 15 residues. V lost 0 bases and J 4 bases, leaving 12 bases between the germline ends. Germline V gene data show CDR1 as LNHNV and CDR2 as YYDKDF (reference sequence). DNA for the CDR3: TGTGCCACCAGCAGAGATACGGGGAGCTCCTATGGCTACACCTTC. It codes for CATSRDTGSSYGYTF. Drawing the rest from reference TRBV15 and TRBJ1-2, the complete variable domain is DAMVIQNPRYQVTQFGKPVTLSCSQTLNHNVMYWYQQKSSQAPKLLFHYYDKDFNNEADTPDNFQSRRPNTSFCFLDIRSPGLGDTAMYLCATSRDTGSSYGYTFGSGTRLTVV.

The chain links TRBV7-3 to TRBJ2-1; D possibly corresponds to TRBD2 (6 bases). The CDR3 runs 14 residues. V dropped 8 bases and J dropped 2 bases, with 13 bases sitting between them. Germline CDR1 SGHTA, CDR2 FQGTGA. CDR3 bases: TGTGCCAGCGGGCGGGGATCCGCCTACAATGAGCAGTTCTTC. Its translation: CASGRGSAYNEQFF.

The chain's CDR3 is CARSLGRDRGVTGELFF. CDR3 nucleotides: TGTGCCAGAAGCTTGGGACGGGACAGGGGGGTCACCGGGGAGCTGTTTTTT. This rearrangement joins TRBV5-3 to TRBJ2-2, with 11 bases that match TRBD1. TRBV5-3 counts as an open reading frame of uncertain function. This CDR3 contains 17 residues. J was trimmed by 4 bases and V by 0 bases; bases with no gene match: 5.

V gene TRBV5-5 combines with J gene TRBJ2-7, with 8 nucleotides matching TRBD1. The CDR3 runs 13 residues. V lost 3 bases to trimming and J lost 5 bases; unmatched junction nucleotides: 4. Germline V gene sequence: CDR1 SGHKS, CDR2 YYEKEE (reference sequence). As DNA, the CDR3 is TGTGCCAGCAGCTATCAGGGGGCAAACGAGCAGTACTTC. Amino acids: CASSYQGANEQYF.

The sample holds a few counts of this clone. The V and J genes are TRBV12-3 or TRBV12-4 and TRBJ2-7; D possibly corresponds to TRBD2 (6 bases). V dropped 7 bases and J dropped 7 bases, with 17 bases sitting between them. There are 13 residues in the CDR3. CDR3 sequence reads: CASNPTSSGEQYF. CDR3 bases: TGTGCCAGCAATCCGACTAGTTCTGGAGAGCAGTACTTC.

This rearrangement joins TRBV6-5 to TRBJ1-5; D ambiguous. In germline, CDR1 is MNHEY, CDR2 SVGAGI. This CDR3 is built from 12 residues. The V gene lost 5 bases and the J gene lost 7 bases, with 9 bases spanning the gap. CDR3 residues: CASSRGEQPQHF. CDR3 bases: TGTGCCAGCAGTAGAGGTGAACAGCCCCAGCATTTT.

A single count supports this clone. Here the CDR3 reads CASSQGFEAFF. For the CDR3, the DNA is TGTGCCAGCAGCCAGGGATTTGAAGCTTTCTTT. The chain recombines TRBV5-6 with TRBJ1-1; weak D call: TRBD1 (5 bases). Trimming removed 4 bases from V and 7 bases from J, with 8 bases in between. The CDR3 length is 11 residues. In germline, CDR1 is SGHDT, CDR2 YYEEEE. The full variable domain, with the rest looked up from reference TRBV5-6 and TRBJ1-1, is DAGVTQSPTHLIKTRGQQVTLRCSPKSGHDTVSWYQQALGQGPQFIFQYYEEEERQRGNFPDRFSGHQFPNYSSELNVNALLLGDSALYLCASSQGFEAFFGQGTRLTVV.